This T cell receptor beta chain was retrieved from a study of T-cell memory formation after mild COVID-19. One entry per CDR3 protein, called by TCRdb with MiXCR from the 5' RACE reads. The sample has about 100,000 distinct CDR3 sequences; around 17% are singletons. CDR3 length equals 17 residues. The V gene end was trimmed by 5 bases and the J gene end by 2 bases; junction bases not matched to a gene: 10. What was sequenced was PBMCs or a T cell subset sorted from them (not recorded which). The chain recombines TRBV12-3 or TRBV12-4 with TRBJ2-4, with 9 bases lining up with TRBD1. The receptor was isolated from a man younger than 30 who had mild COVID-19 (a few samples of this study predate the infection). Cell type and time point are not known. CDR3 amino acids: CASSPHRDRESKNIQYF. The CDR3 nucleotides are TGTGCCAGCAGTCCTCACCGGGACAGGGAATCCAAAAACATTCAGTACTTC.